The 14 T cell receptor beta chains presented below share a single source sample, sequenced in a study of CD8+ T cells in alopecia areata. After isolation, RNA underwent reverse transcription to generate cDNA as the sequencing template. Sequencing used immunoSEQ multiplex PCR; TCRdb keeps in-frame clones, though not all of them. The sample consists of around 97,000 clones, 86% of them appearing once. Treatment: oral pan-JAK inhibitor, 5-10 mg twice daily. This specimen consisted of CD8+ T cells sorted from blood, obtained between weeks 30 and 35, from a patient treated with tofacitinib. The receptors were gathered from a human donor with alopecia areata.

For the CDR3, the DNA is TGTGCCAGCAGCGAAAGGGCCGGGACTAATCCTTACGAGCAGTACTTC. Protein sequence: CASSERAGTNPYEQYF. This chain joins TRBV11-2 and TRBJ2-7; TRBD2 matches at 7 bases. The V and J ends lost 5 bases and 4 bases, in that order; junction bases with no gene match: 14. CDR1 SGHAT and CDR2 FQNNGV come from the germline V gene. This CDR3 region has 16 residues.

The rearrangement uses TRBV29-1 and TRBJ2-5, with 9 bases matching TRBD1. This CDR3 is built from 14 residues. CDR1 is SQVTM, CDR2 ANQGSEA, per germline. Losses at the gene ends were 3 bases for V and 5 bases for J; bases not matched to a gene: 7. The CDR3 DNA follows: TGCAGCGTTGAGGAGACAGGGGGGTTGGAGACCCAGTACTTC. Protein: CSVEETGGLETQYF.

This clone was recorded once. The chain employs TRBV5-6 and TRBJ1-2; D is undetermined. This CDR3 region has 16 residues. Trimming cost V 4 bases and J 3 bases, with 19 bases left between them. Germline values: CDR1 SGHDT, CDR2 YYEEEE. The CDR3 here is CASSELAATPYYGYTF. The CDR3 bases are TGTGCCAGCAGCGAACTGGCAGCCACACCCTACTATGGCTACACCTTC.

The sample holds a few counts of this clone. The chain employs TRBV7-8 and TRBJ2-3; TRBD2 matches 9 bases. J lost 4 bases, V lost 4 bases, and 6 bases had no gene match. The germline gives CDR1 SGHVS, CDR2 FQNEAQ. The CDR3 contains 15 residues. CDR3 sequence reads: CASSWAGGEPDTQYF. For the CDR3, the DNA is TGTGCCAGCAGCTGGGCGGGAGGGGAGCCAGATACGCAGTATTTT.

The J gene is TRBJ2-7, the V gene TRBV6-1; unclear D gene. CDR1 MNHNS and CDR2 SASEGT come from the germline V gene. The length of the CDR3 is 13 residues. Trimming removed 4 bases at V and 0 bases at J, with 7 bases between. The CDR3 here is CASSVIVSYEQYF. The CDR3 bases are TGTGCCAGCAGTGTTATAGTCTCCTACGAGCAGTACTTC.

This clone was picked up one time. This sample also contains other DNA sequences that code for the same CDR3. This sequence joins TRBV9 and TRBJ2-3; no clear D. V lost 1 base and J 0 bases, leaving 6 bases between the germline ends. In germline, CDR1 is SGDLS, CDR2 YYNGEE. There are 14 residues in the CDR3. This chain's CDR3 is CASSVSGSTDTQYF. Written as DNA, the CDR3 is TGTGCCAGCAGCGTAAGTGGGAGCACAGATACGCAGTATTTT.

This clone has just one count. CDR3 amino acids: CASSTGVDGNTIYF. The CDR3 region has the DNA TGTGCCAGCAGTACAGGGGTTGATGGAAACACCATATATTTT. This rearrangement joins TRBV6-1 to TRBJ1-3; 7 bases are a match to TRBD1. CDR1 and CDR2 (germline): MNHNS, SASEGT. Trimming took 5 bases from V and 3 from J; bases not matched to a gene: 4. The CDR3 is 14 residues long.

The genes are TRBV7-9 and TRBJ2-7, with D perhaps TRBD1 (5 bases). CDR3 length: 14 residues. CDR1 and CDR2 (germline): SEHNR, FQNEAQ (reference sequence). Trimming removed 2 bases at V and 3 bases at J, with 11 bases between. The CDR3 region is CASSLQDTNYEQYF. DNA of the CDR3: TGTGCCAGCAGCTTACAGGACACAAACTACGAGCAGTACTTC.

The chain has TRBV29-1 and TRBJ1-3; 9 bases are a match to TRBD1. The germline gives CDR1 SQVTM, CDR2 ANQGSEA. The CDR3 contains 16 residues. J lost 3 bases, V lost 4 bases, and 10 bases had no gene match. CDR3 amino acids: CSVGGTDRGFGNTIYF. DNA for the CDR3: TGCAGCGTTGGGGGGACCGACAGGGGGTTTGGAAACACCATATATTTT.

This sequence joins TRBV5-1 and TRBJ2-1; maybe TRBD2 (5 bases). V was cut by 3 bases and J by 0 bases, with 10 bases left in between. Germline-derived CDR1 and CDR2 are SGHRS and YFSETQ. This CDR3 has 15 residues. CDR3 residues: CASSWTPSSYNEQFF. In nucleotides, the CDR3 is TGCGCCAGCAGCTGGACTCCAAGCTCCTACAATGAGCAGTTCTTC.

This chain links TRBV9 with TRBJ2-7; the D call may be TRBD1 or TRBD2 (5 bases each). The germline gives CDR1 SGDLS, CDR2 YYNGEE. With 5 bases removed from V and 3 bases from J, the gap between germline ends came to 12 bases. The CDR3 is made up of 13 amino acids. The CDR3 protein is CASSFGGGYEQYF. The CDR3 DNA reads TGTGCCAGCAGTTTTGGGGGTGGCTACGAGCAGTACTTC.

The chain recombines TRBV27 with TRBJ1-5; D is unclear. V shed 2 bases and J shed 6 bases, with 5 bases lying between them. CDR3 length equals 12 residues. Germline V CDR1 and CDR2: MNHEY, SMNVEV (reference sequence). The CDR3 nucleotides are TGTGCCAGCAGTTTACACGGTCAGCCCCAGCATTTT. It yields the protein CASSLHGQPQHF.

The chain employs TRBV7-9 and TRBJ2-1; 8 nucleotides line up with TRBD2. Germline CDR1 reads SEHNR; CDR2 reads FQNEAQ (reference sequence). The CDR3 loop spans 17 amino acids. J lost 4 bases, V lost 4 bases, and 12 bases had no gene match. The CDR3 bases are TGTGCCAGCAGCTCTACCGGTGTTAGCGGGGATTACAATGAGCAGTTCTTC. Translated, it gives CASSSTGVSGDYNEQFF.

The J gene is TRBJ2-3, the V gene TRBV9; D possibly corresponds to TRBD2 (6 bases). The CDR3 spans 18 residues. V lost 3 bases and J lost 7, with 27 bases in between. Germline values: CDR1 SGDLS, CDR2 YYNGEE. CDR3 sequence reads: CASSGTTTSPRLANTQYF. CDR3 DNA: TGTGCCAGCAGCGGAACCACCACTTCCCCCCGTCTAGCGAATACGCAGTATTTT.